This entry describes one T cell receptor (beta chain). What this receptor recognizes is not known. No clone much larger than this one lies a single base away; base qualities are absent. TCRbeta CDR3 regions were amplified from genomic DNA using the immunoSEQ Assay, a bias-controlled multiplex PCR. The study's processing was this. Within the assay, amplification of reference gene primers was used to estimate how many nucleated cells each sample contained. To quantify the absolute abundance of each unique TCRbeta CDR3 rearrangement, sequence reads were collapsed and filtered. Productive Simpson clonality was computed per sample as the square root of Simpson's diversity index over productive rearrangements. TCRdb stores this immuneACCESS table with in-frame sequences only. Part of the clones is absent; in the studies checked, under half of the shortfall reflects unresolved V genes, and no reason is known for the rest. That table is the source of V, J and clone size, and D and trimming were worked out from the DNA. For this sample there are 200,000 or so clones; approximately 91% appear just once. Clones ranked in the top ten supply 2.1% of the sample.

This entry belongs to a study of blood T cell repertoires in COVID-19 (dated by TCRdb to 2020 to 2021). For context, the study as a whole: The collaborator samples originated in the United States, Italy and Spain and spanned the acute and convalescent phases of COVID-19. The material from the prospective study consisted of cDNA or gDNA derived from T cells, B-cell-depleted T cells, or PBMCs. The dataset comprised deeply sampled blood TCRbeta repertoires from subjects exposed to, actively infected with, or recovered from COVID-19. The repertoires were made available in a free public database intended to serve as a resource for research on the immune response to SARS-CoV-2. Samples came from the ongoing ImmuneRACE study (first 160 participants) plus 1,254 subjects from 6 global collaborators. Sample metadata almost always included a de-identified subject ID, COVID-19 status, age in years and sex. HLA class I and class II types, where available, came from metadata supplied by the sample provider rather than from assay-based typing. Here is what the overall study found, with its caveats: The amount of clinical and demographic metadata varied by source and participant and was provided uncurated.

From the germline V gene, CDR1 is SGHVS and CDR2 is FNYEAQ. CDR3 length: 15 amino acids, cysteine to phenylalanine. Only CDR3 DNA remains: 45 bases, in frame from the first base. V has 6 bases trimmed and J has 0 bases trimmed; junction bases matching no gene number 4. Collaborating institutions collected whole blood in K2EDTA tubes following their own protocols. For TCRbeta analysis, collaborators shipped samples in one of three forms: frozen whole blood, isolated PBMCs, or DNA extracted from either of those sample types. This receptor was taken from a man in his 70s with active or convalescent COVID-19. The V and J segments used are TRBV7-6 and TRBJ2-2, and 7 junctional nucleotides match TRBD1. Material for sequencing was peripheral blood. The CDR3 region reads CASSIGTANTGELFF. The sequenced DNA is TGTGCCAGCAGTATTGGGACAGCGAACACCGGGGAGCTGTTTTTT. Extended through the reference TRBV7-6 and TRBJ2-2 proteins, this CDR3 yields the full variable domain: GAGVSQSPRYKVTKRGQDVALRCDPISGHVSLYWYRQALGQGPEFLTYFNYEAQQDKSGLPNDRFSAERPEGSISTLTIQRTEQRDSAMYRCASSIGTANTGELFFGEGSRLTVL.